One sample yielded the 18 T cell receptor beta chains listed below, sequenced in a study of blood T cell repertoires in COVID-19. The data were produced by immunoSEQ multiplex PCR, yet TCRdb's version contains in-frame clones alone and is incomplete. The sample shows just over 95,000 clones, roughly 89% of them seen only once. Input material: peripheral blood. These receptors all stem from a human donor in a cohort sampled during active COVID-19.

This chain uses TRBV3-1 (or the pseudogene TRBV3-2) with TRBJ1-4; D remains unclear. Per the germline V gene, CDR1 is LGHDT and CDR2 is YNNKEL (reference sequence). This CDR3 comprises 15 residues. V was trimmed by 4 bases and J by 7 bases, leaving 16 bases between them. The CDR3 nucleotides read TGTGCCAGCAGCCCCAGTCCGGGCGGGTTTGAAAAACTGTTTTTT. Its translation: CASSPSPGGFEKLFF.

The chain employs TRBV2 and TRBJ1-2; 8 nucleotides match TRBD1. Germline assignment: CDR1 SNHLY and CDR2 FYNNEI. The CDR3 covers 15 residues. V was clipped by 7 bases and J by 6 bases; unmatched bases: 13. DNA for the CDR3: TGTGCCAGCACCCTGAAGAAAGGACAGGGTAATGGCTACACCTTC. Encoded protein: CASTLKKGQGNGYTF. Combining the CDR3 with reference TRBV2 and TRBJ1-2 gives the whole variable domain EPEVTQTPSHQVTQMGQEVILRCVPISNHLYFYWYRQILGQKVEFLVSFYNNEISEKSEIFDDQFSVERPDGSNFTLKIRSTKLEDSAMYFCASTLKKGQGNGYTFGSGTRLTVV.

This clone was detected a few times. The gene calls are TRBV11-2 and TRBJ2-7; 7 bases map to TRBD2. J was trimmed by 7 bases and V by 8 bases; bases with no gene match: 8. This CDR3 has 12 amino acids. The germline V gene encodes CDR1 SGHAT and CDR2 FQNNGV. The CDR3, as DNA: TGTGCCAGCGGAGCGGGAACGAGGGAGCAGTACTTC. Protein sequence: CASGAGTREQYF.

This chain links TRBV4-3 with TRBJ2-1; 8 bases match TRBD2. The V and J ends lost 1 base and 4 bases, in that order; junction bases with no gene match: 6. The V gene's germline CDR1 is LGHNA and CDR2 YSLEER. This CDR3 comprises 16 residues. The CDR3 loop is CASSQVAGTSYNEQFF. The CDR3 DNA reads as TGCGCCAGCAGCCAAGTCGCCGGGACTAGTTACAATGAGCAGTTCTTC.

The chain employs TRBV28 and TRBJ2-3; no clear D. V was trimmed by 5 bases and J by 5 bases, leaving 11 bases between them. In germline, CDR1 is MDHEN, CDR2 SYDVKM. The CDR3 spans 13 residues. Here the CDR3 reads CASSVYYGDTQYF. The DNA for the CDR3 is TGTGCCAGCAGTGTGTATTACGGAGATACGCAGTATTTT.

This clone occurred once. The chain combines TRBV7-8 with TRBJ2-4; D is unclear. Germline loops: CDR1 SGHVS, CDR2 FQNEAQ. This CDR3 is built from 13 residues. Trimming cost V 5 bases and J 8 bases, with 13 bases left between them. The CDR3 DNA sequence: TGTGCCAGCAGCCTAGGTCGCGCTGACATTCAGTACTTC. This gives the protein CASSLGRADIQYF.

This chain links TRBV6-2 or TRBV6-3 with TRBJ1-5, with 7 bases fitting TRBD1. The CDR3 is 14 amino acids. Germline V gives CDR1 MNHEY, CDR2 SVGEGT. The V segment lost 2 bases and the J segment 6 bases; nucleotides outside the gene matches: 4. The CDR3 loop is CASSYDRASQPQHF. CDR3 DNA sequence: TGTGCCAGCAGTTACGACAGGGCATCTCAGCCCCAGCATTTT.

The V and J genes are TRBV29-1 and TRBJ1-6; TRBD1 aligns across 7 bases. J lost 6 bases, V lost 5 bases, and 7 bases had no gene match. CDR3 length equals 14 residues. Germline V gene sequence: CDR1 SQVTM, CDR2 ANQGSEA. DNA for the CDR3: TGCAGCGTTCAGACGGGACAGATTAATTCACCCCTCCACTTT. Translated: CSVQTGQINSPLHF.

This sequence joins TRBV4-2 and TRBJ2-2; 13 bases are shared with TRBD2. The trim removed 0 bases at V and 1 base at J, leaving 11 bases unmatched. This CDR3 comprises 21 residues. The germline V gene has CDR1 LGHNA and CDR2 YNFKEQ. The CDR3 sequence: CASSQDFIPGLAGQNTGELFF. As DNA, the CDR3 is TGTGCCAGCAGCCAAGATTTCATCCCGGGACTAGCGGGGCAGAACACCGGGGAGCTGTTTTTT.

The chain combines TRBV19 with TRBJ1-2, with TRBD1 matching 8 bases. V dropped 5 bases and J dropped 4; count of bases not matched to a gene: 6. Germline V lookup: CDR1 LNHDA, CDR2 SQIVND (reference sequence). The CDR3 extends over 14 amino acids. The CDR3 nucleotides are TGTGCCAGTAGTCGGACAGGGTCGATCTATGGCTACACCTTC. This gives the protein CASSRTGSIYGYTF.

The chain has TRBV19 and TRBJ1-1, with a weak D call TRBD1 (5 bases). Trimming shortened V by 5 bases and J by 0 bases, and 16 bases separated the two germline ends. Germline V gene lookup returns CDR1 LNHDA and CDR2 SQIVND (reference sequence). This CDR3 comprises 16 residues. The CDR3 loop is CASSAQALGLNTEAFF. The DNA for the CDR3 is TGTGCCAGTAGTGCACAGGCCCTCGGCCTGAACACTGAAGCTTTCTTT.

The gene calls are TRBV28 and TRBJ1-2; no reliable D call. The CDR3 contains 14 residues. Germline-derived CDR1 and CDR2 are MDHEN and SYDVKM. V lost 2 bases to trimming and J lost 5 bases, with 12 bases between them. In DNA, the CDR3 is TGTGCCAGCAGTTTAGCGAGGGCTAGGTATGGCTACACCTTC. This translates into CASSLARARYGYTF.

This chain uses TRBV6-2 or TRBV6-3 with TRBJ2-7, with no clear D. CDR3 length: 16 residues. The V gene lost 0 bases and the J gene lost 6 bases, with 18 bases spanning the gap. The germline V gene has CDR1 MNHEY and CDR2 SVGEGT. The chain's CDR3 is CASSYSRTVEDPEQYF. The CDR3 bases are TGTGCCAGCAGTTACTCGAGAACAGTCGAAGACCCCGAGCAGTACTTC.

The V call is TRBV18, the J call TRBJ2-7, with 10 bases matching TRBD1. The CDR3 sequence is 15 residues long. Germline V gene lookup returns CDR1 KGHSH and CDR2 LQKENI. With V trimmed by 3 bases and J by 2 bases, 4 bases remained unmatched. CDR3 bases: TGTGCCAGCTCACCGCCGGGACAGGGGACCTACGAGCAGTACTTC. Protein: CASSPPGQGTYEQYF.

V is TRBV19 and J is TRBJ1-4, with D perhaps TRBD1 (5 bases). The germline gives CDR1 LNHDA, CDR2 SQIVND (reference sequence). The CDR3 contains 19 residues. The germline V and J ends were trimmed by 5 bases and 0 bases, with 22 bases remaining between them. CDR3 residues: CASSFNPVQASSTNEKLFF. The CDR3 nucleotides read TGTGCCAGTAGTTTTAATCCGGTACAGGCTTCTTCAACTAATGAAAAACTGTTTTTT.

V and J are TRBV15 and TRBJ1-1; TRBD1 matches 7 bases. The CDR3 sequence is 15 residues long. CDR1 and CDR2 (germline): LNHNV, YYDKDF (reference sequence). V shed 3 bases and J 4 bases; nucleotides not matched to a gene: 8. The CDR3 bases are TGTGCCACCAGCAGTCCGACAGGGATTGGCACTGAAGCTTTCTTT. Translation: CATSSPTGIGTEAFF.

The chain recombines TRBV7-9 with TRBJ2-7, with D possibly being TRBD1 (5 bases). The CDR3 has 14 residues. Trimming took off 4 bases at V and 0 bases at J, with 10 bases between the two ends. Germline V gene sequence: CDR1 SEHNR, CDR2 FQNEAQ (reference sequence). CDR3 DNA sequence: TGTGCCAGCAGCTATGCGACAGCCTCCTACGAGCAGTACTTC. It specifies CASSYATASYEQYF.

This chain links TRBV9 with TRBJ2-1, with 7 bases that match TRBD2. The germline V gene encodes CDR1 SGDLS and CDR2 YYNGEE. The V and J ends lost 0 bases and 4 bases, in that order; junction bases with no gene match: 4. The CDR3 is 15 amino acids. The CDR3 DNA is TGTGCCAGCAGCGTAGACTGGACTAGTTACAATGAGCAGTTCTTC. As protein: CASSVDWTSYNEQFF.